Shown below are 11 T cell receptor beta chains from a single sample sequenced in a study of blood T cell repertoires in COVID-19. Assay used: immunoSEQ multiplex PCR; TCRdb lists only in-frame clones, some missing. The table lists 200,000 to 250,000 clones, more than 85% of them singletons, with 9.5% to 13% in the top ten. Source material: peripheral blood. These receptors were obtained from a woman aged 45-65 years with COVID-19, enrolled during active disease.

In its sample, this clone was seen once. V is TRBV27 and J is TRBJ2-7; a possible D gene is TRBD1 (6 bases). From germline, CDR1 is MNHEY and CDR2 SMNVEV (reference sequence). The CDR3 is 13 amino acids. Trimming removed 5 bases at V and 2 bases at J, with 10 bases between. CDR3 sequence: CASSKQGAYEQYV. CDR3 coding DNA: TGTGCCAGCAGTAAACAGGGCGCCTACGAGCAGTACGTC.

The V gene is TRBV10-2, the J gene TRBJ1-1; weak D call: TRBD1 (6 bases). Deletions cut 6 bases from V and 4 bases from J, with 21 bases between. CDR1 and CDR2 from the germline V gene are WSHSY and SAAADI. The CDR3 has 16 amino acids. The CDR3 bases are TGCGCCAGCAGCTCGACGGGGGGGAGAGGGGGCACTGAAGCTTTCTTT. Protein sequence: CASSSTGGRGGTEAFF.

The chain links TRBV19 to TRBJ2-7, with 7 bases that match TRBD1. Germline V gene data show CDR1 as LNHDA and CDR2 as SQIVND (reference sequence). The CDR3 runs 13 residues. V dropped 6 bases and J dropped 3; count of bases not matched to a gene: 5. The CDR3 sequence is CASSSGTVYEQYF. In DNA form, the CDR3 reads TGTGCCAGTAGCTCCGGGACAGTCTACGAGCAGTACTTC.

The CDR3 region is CASSLFGGGDTDTQYF. CDR3 bases: TGCGCCAGCAGCTTGTTTGGCGGGGGGGACACAGATACGCAGTATTTT. The rearrangement joins TRBV5-1 to TRBJ2-3; 9 bases are shared with TRBD2. Germline loops: CDR1 SGHRS, CDR2 YFSETQ. The CDR3 totals 16 residues. V trimming: 1 base; J trimming: 2 bases; junction bases outside the gene matches: 5. Together with reference TRBV5-1 and TRBJ2-3, the CDR3 gives the full variable domain: KAGVTQTPRYLIKTRGQQVTLSCSPISGHRSVSWYQQTPGQGLQFLFEYFSETQRNKGNFPGRFSGRQFSNSRSEMNVSTLELGDSALYLCASSLFGGGDTDTQYFGPGTRLTVL.

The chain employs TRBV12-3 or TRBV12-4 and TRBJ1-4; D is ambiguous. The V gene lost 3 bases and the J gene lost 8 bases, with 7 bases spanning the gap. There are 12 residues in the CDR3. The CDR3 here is CASSFKEEKLFF. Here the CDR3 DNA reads TGTGCCAGCAGTTTTAAGGAGGAAAAACTGTTTTTT.

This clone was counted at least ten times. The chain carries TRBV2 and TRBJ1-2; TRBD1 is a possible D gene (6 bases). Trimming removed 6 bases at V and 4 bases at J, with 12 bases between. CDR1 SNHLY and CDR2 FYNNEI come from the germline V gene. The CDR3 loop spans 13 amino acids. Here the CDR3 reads CASSAGVTYGYTF. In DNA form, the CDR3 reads TGTGCCAGCAGCGCAGGGGTCACCTATGGCTACACCTTC.

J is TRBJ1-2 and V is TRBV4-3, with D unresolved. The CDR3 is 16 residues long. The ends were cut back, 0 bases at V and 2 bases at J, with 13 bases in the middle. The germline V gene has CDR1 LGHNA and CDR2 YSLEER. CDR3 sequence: CASSQERTLSNYGYTF. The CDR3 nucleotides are TGCGCCAGCAGCCAAGAGAGAACCTTGTCGAACTATGGCTACACCTTC.

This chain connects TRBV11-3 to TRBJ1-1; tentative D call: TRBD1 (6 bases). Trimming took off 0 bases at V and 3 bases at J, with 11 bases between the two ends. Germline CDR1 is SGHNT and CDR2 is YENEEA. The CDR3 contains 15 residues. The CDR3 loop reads CASSLESSGDTEAFF. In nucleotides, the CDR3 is TGTGCCAGCAGCTTAGAGTCCTCAGGGGACACTGAAGCTTTCTTT.

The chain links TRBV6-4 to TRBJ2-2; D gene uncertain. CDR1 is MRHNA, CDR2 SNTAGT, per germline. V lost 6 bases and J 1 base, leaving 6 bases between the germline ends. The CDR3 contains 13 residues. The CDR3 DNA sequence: TGTGCCAGCAGCGATAGGAACACCGGGGAGCTGTTTTTT. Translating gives CASSDRNTGELFF.

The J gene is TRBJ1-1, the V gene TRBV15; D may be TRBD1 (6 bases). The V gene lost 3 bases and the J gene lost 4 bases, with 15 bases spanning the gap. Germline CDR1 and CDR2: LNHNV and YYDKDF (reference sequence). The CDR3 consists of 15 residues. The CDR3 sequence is CATSRGAGVGTEAFF. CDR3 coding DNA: TGTGCCACCAGCAGGGGGGCGGGGGTCGGCACTGAAGCTTTCTTT.

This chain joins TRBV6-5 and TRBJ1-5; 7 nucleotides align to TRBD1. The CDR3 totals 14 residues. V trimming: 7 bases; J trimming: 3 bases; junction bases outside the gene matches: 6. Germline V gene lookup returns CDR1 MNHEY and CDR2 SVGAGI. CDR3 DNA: TGTGCCAGCAATCCCGGACAGGTCAATCAGCCCCAGCATTTT. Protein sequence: CASNPGQVNQPQHF.